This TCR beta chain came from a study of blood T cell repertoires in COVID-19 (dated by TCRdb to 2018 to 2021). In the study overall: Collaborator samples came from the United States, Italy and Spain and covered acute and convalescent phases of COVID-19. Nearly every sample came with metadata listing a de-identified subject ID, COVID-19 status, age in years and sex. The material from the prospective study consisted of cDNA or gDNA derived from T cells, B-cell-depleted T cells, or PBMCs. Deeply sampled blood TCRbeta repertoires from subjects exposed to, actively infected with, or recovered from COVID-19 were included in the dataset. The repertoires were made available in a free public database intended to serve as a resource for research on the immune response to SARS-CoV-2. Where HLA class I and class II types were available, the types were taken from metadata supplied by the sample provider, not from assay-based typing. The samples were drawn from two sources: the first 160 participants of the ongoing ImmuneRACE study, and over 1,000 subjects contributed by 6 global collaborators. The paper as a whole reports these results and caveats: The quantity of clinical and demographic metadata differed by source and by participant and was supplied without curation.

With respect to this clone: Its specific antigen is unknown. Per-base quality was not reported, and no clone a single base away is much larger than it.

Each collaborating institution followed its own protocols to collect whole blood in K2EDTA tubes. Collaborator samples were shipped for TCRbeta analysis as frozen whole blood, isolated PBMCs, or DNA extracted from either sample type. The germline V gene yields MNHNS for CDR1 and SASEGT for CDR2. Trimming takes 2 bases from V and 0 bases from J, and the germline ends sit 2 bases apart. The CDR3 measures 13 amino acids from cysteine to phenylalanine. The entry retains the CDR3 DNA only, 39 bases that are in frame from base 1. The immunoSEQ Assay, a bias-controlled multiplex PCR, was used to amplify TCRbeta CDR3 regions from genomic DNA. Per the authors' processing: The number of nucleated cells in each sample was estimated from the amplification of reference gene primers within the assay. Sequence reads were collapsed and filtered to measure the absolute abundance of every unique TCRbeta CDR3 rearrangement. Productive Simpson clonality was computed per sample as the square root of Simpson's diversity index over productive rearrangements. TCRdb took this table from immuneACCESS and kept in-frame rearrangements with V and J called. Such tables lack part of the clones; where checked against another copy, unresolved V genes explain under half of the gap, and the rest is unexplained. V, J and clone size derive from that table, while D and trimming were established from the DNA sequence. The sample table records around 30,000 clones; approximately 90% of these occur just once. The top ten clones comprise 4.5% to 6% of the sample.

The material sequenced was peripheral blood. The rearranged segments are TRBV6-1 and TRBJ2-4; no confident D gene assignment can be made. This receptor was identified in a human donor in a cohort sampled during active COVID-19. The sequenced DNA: TGTGCCAGCAGTGAACAAGCCAAAAACATTCAGTACTTC. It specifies CASSEQAKNIQYF.